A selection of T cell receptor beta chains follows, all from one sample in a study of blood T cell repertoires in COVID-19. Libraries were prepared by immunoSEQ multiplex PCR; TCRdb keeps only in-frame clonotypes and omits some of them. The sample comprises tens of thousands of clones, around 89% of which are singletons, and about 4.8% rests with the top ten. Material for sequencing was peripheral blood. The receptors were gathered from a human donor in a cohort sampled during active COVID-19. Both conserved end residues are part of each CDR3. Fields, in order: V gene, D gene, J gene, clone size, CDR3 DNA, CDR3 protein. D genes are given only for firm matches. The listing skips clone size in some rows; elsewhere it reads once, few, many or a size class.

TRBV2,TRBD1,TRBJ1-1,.,TGTGCCAGCAACCCACAGGGGGGGTCTGAAGCTTTCTTT,CASNPQGGSEAFF
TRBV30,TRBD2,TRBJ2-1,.,TGTGCCTGGAGTGTACAAGCGGGGCCGGCTAATGAGCAGTTCTTC,CAWSVQAGPANEQFF
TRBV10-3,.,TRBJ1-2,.,TGTGCCATCAGACCGGGACAATCAGTCCCTAACTATGGCTACACCTTC,CAIRPGQSVPNYGYTF
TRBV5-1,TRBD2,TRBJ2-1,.,TGCGCCAGCAGCTTGAGGCTAGCGGGAGGTAATGAGCAGTTCTTC,CASSLRLAGGNEQFF
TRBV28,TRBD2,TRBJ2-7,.,TGTGCCAGCAGCTCCGGGACTAGCGGAACCTACGAGCAGTACTTC,CASSSGTSGTYEQYF
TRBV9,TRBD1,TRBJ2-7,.,TGTGCCAGCAGCGTAGCGGGACAGGGGTTCTACGAGCAGTACTTC,CASSVAGQGFYEQYF
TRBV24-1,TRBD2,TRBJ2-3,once,TGTGCCACCAGTGGTGCGAGCCTAGCGGGAGGAGTTGATACGCAGTATTTT,CATSGASLAGGVDTQYF
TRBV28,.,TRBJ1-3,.,TGTGCCAGCAGTTTAAGCAGGGAAGGAAACACCATATATTTT,CASSLSREGNTIYF
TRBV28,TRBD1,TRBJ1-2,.,TGTGCCAGCAGAAGACAGGGAATAAACTATGGCTACACCTTC,CASRRQGINYGYTF
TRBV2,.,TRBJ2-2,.,TGTGCCAGCAGTGAAAGCCGGGAGCTGTTTTTT,CASSESRELFF
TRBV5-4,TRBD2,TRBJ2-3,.,TGTGCCCTTGGACTTGGGGGGGGTAGCACAGATACGCAGTATTTT,CALGLGGGSTDTQYF
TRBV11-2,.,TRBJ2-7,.,TGTGCCAGCATCGACCGGGACACATCCTACGAGCAGTACTTC,CASIDRDTSYEQYF
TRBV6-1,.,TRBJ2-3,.,TGTGCCAGCAGTGAAGGTCTCGGGAGAACAGATACGCAGTATTTT,CASSEGLGRTDTQYF
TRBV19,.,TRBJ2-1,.,TGTGCCAGTAGTAGGGGGGGCCGCTTGATCAATGAGCAGTTCTTC,CASSRGGRLINEQFF
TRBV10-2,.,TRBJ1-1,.,TGCGCCAGCAGTCACGGGGACACTGAAGCTTTCTTT,CASSHGDTEAFF
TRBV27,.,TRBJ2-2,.,TGTGCCAGCAGTATCCCATCGAACACCGGGGAGCTGTTTTTT,CASSIPSNTGELFF
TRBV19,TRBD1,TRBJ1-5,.,TGTGCCAGTAGTACCGATACAGGGGGCGGCAATCAGCCCCAGCATTTT,CASSTDTGGGNQPQHF
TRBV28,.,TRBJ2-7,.,TGTGCCAGCAGCGACCCCGGGTCCACTTACGAGCAGTACTTC,CASSDPGSTYEQYF
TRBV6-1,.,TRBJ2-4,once,TGTGCCAGCAGTGAAGGTGAGATAGCCAAAAACATTCAGTACTTC,CASSEGEIAKNIQYF
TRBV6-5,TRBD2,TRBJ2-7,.,TGTGCCAGCAGGTGGGGAGGGGCCTACGAGCAGTACTTC,CASRWGGAYEQYF
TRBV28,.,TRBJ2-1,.,TGTGCCAGCAGTTTACAGGGTACCGGGCACAATGAGCAGTTCTTC,CASSLQGTGHNEQFF
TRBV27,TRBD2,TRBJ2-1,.,TGTGCCAGTTCTAGCGGAGTCTACAATGAGCAGTTCTTC,CASSSGVYNEQFF
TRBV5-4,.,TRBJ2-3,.,TGTGCCAGCAGCGGGGACACTCAAGACTCGTCCCAGTATTTT,CASSGDTQDSSQYF
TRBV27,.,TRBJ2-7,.,TGTGCCAGCAGTCACGGACAGTCCTACGAGCAGTACTTC,CASSHGQSYEQYF
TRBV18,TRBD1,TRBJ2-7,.,TGTGCCAGCTCAGACAGGGGCGCCTCCTACGAGCAGTACTTC,CASSDRGASYEQYF
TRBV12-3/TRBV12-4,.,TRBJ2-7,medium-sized,TGTGCCAGCGGACGAAGACAGGGAGGTGAGCAGTACTTC,CASGRRQGGEQYF
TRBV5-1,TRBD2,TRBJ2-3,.,TGCGCCAGCAGCTTGGGGGGTAGCGGGAGAACAGATACGCAGTATTTT,CASSLGGSGRTDTQYF
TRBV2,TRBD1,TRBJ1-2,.,TGTGCCAGCAGTGAAGCGCTTGGGACAGGTTCCGGCTACACCTTC,CASSEALGTGSGYTF
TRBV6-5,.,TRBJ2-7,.,TGTGCCAGCAGTTACTACGGGGAGCAGTACTTC,CASSYYGEQYF
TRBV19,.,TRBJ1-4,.,TGTGCCAGTAGTACTCTCGGGGTGGCTAATGAAAAACTGTTTTTT,CASSTLGVANEKLFF
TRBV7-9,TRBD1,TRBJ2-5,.,TGTGCCACGGACACAGGGGGCGAGACCCAGTACTTC,CATDTGGETQYF
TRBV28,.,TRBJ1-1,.,TGTGCCAGCAGTTTGGTGCAGTTGAACACTGAAGCTTTCTTT,CASSLVQLNTEAFF
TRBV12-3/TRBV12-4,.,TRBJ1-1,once,TGTGCCAGCAGCCCCGGAGGTGAAGCTTTCTTT,CASSPGGEAFF
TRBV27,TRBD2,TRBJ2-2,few,TGTGCCAGCAGTTCCGGGACTAGCGGTACCGGGGAGCTGTTTTTT,CASSSGTSGTGELFF
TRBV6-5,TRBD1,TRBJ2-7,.,TGTGCCATACGGGACAGGGAGTTTAACGAGCAGTACTTC,CAIRDREFNEQYF
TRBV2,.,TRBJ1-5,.,TGTGCCAGCAGTGAGAGCAGGGCGCCGCATCAGCCCCAGCATTTT,CASSESRAPHQPQHF
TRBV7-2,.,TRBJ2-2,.,TGTGCCAGCAGCCGCGGTAGCACCGGGGAGCTGTTTTTT,CASSRGSTGELFF
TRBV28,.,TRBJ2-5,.,TGTGCCAGCAGTGCCAAGACCCAGGGTGCCCAAGAGACCCAGTACTTC,CASSAKTQGAQETQYF
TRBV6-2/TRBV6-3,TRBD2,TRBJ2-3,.,TGTGCCAGCAGCCGAAGACTAGCGGGAGGGCAGGTAGATACGCAGTATTTT,CASSRRLAGGQVDTQYF
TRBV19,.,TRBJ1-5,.,TGTGCCAGTAGTCTCCGGGGTGGGGGCAATCAGCCCCAGCATTTT,CASSLRGGGNQPQHF
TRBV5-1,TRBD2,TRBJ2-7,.,TGCGCCAGCAGCTTGGGTCTAGCGGGTGTCTACGAGCAGTACTTC,CASSLGLAGVYEQYF
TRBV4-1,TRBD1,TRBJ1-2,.,TGCGCCAGCAGCCTCGTAGGTGGGGACAGCTATGGCTACACCTTC,CASSLVGGDSYGYTF
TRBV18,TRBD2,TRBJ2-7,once,TGTGCCAGCTCACCGGGGCGGGAGGGCCGCTACGAGCAGTACTTC,CASSPGREGRYEQYF
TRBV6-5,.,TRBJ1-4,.,TGTGCCAGCACCCGGGGGGGAGGTGAAAAACTGTTTTTT,CASTRGGGEKLFF
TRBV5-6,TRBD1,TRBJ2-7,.,TGTGCCAGCAGCTTGGCCGGAGGTGGGACAGGGGGATACGAGCAGTACTTC,CASSLAGGGTGGYEQYF
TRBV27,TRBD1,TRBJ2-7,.,TGTGCCAGCAACGAAAGACAGGGGTACGACGAGCAGTACTTC,CASNERQGYDEQYF
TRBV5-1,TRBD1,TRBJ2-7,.,TGCGCCAGCAGCCCCGAGGGGGCGCCGGGCTACGAGCAGTACTTC,CASSPEGAPGYEQYF
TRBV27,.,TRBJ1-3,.,TGTGCCAGCAGTCCTCGGGGGACCTCTGGAAACACCATATATTTT,CASSPRGTSGNTIYF
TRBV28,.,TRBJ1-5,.,TGTGCCAGCAGTTTAGAGCACTCCCAGCATTTT,CASSLEHSQHF
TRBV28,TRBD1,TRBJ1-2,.,TGTGCCAGCAGTTTGCGGGGGACCGGACAGGGAAACTATGGCTACACCTTC,CASSLRGTGQGNYGYTF
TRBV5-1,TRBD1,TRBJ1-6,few,TGCGCCAGCAGCTGGAAGAGGGACAGAAATTCACCCCTCCACTTT,CASSWKRDRNSPLHF
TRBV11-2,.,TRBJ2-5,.,TGTGCCAGCAGCTTAGCGGGGGTAGAGACCCAGTACTTC,CASSLAGVETQYF
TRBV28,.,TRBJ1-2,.,TGTGCCAGCAGTTCCCCGCAGGGAGGGGGCTACACCTTC,CASSSPQGGGYTF
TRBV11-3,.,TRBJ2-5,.,TGTGCCAGCAGCTTAAATGAGGTGACCCAGTACTTC,CASSLNEVTQYF
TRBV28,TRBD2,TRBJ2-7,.,TGTGCCAGCAGTTTCCCGACTAGCGGGGAAAGCTCCTACGAGCAGTACTTC,CASSFPTSGESSYEQYF
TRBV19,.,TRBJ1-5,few,TGTGCCAGTAGTTCGACAGGTAGGAGCAATCAGCCCCAGCATTTT,CASSSTGRSNQPQHF
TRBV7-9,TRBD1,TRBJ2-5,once,TGTGCCAGCAGCCCAGAGACAGGGCAAGAGACCCAGTACTTC,CASSPETGQETQYF
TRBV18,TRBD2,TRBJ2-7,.,TGTGCCAGCTCACTAGCGGGAGAGCTCTACGAGCAGTACTTC,CASSLAGELYEQYF
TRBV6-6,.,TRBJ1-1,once,TGTGCCAGCAGTTATACGGGGGGCACTGAAGCTTTCTTT,CASSYTGGTEAFF
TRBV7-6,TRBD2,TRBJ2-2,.,TGTGCCAGCAGCCCGGGACTAGCGAACACCGGGGAGCTGTTTTTT,CASSPGLANTGELFF